Detailed here is one T cell receptor beta chain. Its antigen is undetermined. These data originate in a study of blood T cells in healthy people across ages. Looking at the study overall: About one barcoded beta molecule per two T cells came from capture by template switching. Whole-study results and caveats: Versus aged donors, long-lived donors had higher diversity and more naive CD4+ cells.

Using a J-beta primer mix together with a sample-barcoded 5' primer, a second PCR was run for about 7 to 12 cycles. Each cDNA molecule carried a tag from a template-switch adaptor that contained 12 random nucleotides. MiXCR, run by TCRdb on the 5' RACE reads, gives a single entry per CDR3 protein. The table lists 700,000 to 850,000 distinct CDR3 sequences, around half of them singletons, with about 42% in the top ten. There are 15 residues in the CDR3. J was trimmed by 2 bases and V by 3 bases; bases with no gene match: 4. Germline V CDR1 and CDR2: MNHEY, SVGEGT. Each individual donor underwent a draw of approximately 9.6 milliliters of peripheral blood.

This chain links TRBV6-2 or TRBV6-3 with TRBJ2-5; TRBD2 agrees at 9 bases. The source of this sequence is a man aged 80 or over in good health. The specimen was blood. The CDR3 DNA follows: TGTGCCAGCAGTTATGAGACTAGCGGACAAGAGACCCAGTACTTC. This encodes CASSYETSGQETQYF.